A selection of T cell receptor beta chains follows, all from one sample in a study of T cell repertoires in cytomegalovirus infection. TCRdb used MiXCR to reprocess the reads, holding one entry per CDR3 protein. The profile shows about 530,000 distinct CDR3 sequences, 26% of them singletons. The specimen was PBMCs. The receptor source for this set is a human donor in good health (CMV status not recorded). Some clones in this sample may be carry-over from other donors' samples. Each CDR3 is given with its conserved first and last residue. A D gene is named only where the DNA matches it firmly. Clone size, where shown, is once, few, many, or a class for clones that have expanded.

TRBJ2-7	TRBV30	NA	few	CAWSLLGGEQYF	TGTGCCTGGAGTTTGCTTGGGGGGGAGCAGTACTTC
TRBJ1-2	TRBV4-3	NA	NA	CASSQVAARRDYGYTF	TGCGCCAGCAGCCAAGTTGCAGCCAGGAGAGACTATGGCTACACCTTC
TRBJ2-5	TRBV7-3	NA	many	CASSLISGTQKETQYF	TGTGCCAGCAGCTTAATATCCGGTACCCAAAAAGAGACCCAGTACTTC
TRBJ2-1	TRBV7-2	TRBD2	many	CASSLRLAGSNEQFF	TGTGCCAGCAGCTTAAGGCTAGCGGGAAGCAATGAGCAGTTCTTC
TRBJ2-1	TRBV7-5	NA	NA	CISVPEAAPGRPSSSDVGEQFF	NA
TRBJ1-2	TRBV28	TRBD1	few	CASSSKPTGTGGYTF	TGTGCCAGCAGTTCCAAACCGACCGGGACAGGTGGCTACACCTTC
TRBJ2-3	TRBV10-2	TRBD2	NA	CASRGTSGATDTQYF	TGCGCCAGCAGGGGGACTAGCGGGGCAACAGATACGCAGTATTTT
TRBJ2-2	TRBV7-8	NA	many	CASSPRGAGTNTGELFF	TGTGCCAGCAGCCCCCGGGGGGCGGGCACGAACACCGGGGAGCTGTTTTTT
TRBJ1-1	TRBV11-2	NA	NA	CASSLIGLNTEAFF	TGTGCCAGCAGCTTAATTGGGCTGAACACTGAAGCTTTCTTT
TRBJ1-1	TRBV19	NA	few	CASSIGQGLSEAFF	TGTGCCAGTAGTATCGGGCAGGGATTGTCCGAAGCTTTCTTT
TRBJ1-1	TRBV6-6	NA	NA	CASSPLGGSAEAFF	TGTGCCAGCAGCCCCCTGGGCGGGAGTGCTGAAGCTTTCTTT
TRBJ2-2	TRBV6-2/TRBV6-3	NA	NA	CASSSPLVSGELFF	TGTGCCAGCAGTAGTCCCCTAGTTTCCGGGGAGCTGTTTTTT
TRBJ2-1	TRBV4-1	TRBD2	NA	CASSQATLGNSGNDEQFF	TGCGCCAGCAGCCAAGCAACCTTGGGTAATAGCGGGAATGATGAGCAGTTCTTC
TRBJ1-3	TRBV7-2	NA	many	CASSLSGYTIYF	TGTGCCAGCAGCTTATCGGGGTACACCATATATTTT
TRBJ1-6	TRBV12-3/TRBV12-4	TRBD1	NA	CASSHIPGQGLHNSPLHF	TGTGCCAGCAGCCATATACCCGGACAGGGCCTTCATAATTCACCCCTCCACTTT
TRBJ1-4	TRBV5-6	TRBD1	NA	CASSVGAGGEKLFF	TGTGCCAGCAGCGTGGGGGCAGGGGGTGAAAAACTGTTTTTT
TRBJ2-2	TRBV19	NA	few	CASSRTNRALRDTGELFF	TGTGCCAGTAGTAGGACTAACCGGGCCCTCAGGGACACCGGGGAGCTGTTTTTT